The 14 T cell receptor beta chains below were found in one sample sequenced in a study of T-cell memory formation after mild COVID-19. TCRdb independently ran MiXCR on the 5' RACE reads; one entry per CDR3 protein. This sample yields 350,000 to 400,000 distinct CDR3 sequences, of which 14% are seen a single time; roughly a fifth belongs to the top ten. The specimen sequenced was PBMCs or a T cell subset sorted from them (not recorded which). The receptors were sampled from a man in his late teens or twenties who had mild COVID-19 (a few samples of this study predate the infection). Cell type and time point are not known.

In its sample, this clonotype was seen many times. The chain has TRBV3-1 and TRBJ2-3, with D uncertain. V dropped 1 base and J dropped 2 bases, with 13 bases sitting between them. The CDR3 totals 16 residues. Germline V gene sequence: CDR1 LGHDT, CDR2 YNNKEL (reference sequence). Here the CDR3 DNA reads TGTGCCAGCAGCCAAGCCCTTCGACTGAACACAGATACGCAGTATTTT. Translating gives CASSQALRLNTDTQYF.

V gene TRBV3-1 combines with J gene TRBJ2-7, with 9 bases lining up with TRBD2. Per the germline V gene, CDR1 is LGHDT and CDR2 is YNNKEL (reference sequence). The CDR3 length is 16 residues. J gave up 1 base and V 4 bases, and 8 bases lay outside the gene matches. The CDR3 nucleotides are TGTGCCAGCAGCCCTGCGGGAGGGGTGGGATCCTACGAGCAGTACTTC. This sequence encodes CASSPAGGVGSYEQYF.

This clonotype showed up just a few times. The J gene is TRBJ1-6, the V gene TRBV1; TRBD1, as called in the table, went unchecked against the DNA. TRBV1 is a pseudogene locus. This CDR3 is 16 amino acids long. CDR3 residues: CTSSQRKDRSDSPLHF. The DNA for the CDR3 is TGCACCAGCAGCCAAAGGAAGGACAGGAGTGATTCACCCCTCCACTTT.

The sample holds a few counts of this clonotype. This chain connects TRBV5-6 to TRBJ2-7, with 12 bases that match TRBD1. CDR3 size: 16 residues. Trimming took 4 bases from V and 6 from J; bases not matched to a gene: 11. Germline CDR1 reads SGHDT; CDR2 reads YYEEEE. Here the CDR3 reads CASSPDQGQGASEQYF. The CDR3 DNA sequence: TGTGCCAGCAGCCCTGACCAGGGACAGGGGGCGAGCGAGCAGTACTTC. The full variable domain, rest sourced from reference TRBV5-6 and TRBJ2-7, is DAGVTQSPTHLIKTRGQQVTLRCSPKSGHDTVSWYQQALGQGPQFIFQYYEEEERQRGNFPDRFSGHQFPNYSSELNVNALLLGDSALYLCASSPDQGQGASEQYFGPGTRLTVT.

V gene TRBV7-2 combines with J gene TRBJ2-5; the match to TRBD2 covers 7 bases. V shed 4 bases and J 1 base; nucleotides not matched to a gene: 3. CDR3 size: 14 residues. Germline CDR1 is SGHTA and CDR2 is FQGNSA. The CDR3 region has the DNA TGTGCCAGCAGCTCTAGCGGAGTCCAAGAGACCCAGTACTTC. This codes for CASSSSGVQETQYF.

This clonotype was counted only a few times. This sequence joins TRBV5-1 and TRBJ1-2; D gene ambiguous. CDR3 size: 13 residues. The germline V gene encodes CDR1 SGHRS and CDR2 YFSETQ. V lost 2 bases and J lost 9, with 14 bases in between. The CDR3 region is CASSFASLRSYTF. Written as DNA, the CDR3 is TGCGCCAGCAGCTTCGCGTCTCTTAGGAGCTACACCTTC.

The rearrangement joins TRBV4-1 to TRBJ1-3; D is perhaps TRBD1 (5 bases). The germline V gene encodes CDR1 MGHRA and CDR2 YSYEKL. With 2 bases removed from V and 2 bases from J, the gap between germline ends came to 10 bases. The CDR3 contains 15 residues. This CDR3 reads CASSQLGGPGNTIYF. CDR3 bases: TGCGCCAGCAGCCAATTGGGGGGACCTGGAAACACCATATATTTT.

The chain carries TRBV29-1 and TRBJ1-1; a weak D match, TRBD1 (5 bases). This CDR3 region has 15 residues. Germline V gives CDR1 SQVTM, CDR2 ANQGSEA. Trimming removed 5 bases from V and 0 bases from J, with 16 bases in between. The CDR3: CSVIPRGRMNTEAFF. CDR3 coding DNA: TGCAGCGTTATACCAAGGGGCAGGATGAACACTGAAGCTTTCTTT.

This clonotype came up many times. The chain couples TRBV7-2 to TRBJ2-2; 8 nucleotides agree with TRBD2. Trimming at V came to 3 bases and at J to 8 bases, leaving 8 bases not matched to a gene. Germline V gene sequence: CDR1 SGHTA, CDR2 FQGNSA. The CDR3 sequence is 15 residues long. CDR3 protein: CASSLNRGGGGELFF. CDR3 nucleotides: TGTGCCAGCAGCTTGAACCGGGGGGGCGGAGGGGAGCTGTTTTTT.

The chain uses TRBV24-1 and TRBJ2-1, with 8 bases aligning to TRBD1. Unmatched junction bases numbered 9, after V lost 4 bases and J lost 5 bases. From germline, CDR1 is KGHDR and CDR2 SFDVKD. CDR3 length equals 16 residues. CDR3 in amino acids: CATSDPRTGQNNEQFF. The CDR3 nucleotides are TGTGCCACCAGTGACCCTCGGACAGGGCAAAACAATGAGCAGTTCTTC.

This clonotype was seen ten or more times. This sequence joins TRBV6-2 or TRBV6-3 and TRBJ2-5; D is perhaps TRBD2 (6 bases). The germline CDR1 and CDR2 sequences are MNHEY and SVGEGT. CDR3 size: 17 residues. V was cut by 7 bases and J by 3 bases, with 24 bases left in between. CDR3 residues: CASTLYGEVLPEETQYF. The CDR3 nucleotides are TGTGCCAGCACCCTATATGGGGAGGTGCTCCCTGAAGAGACCCAGTACTTC.

V usage is TRBV6-2 or TRBV6-3 and J usage is TRBJ1-5; perhaps TRBD1 as D (5 bases). Germline loops: CDR1 MNHEY, CDR2 SVGEGT. The CDR3 contains 13 residues. CDR3 DNA: TGTGCTAGCGGGGCATGGGGCAATCAGCCCCAGCATTTT. Translating gives CASGAWGNQPQHF.

The table lists this clonotype with a few counts. The CDR3 spells CASSFGVEFVEQYF. The DNA for the CDR3 is TGCGCCAGCAGCTTTGGCGTGGAATTTGTAGAGCAGTACTTC. The rearrangement joins TRBV5-1 to TRBJ2-7; D unresolved. The V gene's germline CDR1 is SGHRS and CDR2 YFSETQ. This CDR3 has 14 amino acids. The V end was cut by 2 bases, the J end by 7 bases, with 16 bases between.

This clonotype was recorded a few times. The gene calls are TRBV6-5 and TRBJ2-1, with D perhaps TRBD2 (6 bases). Between the trimmed V and J ends, which lost 8 bases and 0 bases, there was a span of 14 bases. Germline V gives CDR1 MNHEY, CDR2 SVGAGI. The CDR3 has 15 residues. The CDR3 sequence: CASRRADYSYNEQFF. As DNA, the CDR3 is TGTGCCAGCCGCAGAGCGGACTACTCCTACAATGAGCAGTTCTTC.